Given below is one T cell receptor (beta chain) in context. In the original processing: Estimates of nucleated cell counts were drawn from the amplification of reference gene primers. Sequencing used immunoSEQ multiplex PCR; TCRdb keeps in-frame clones, though not all of them. Clonal size and the V and J genes are those of that table, whereas D and trimming came from the DNA. The sample lists roughly 170,000 clones, approximately 85% seen once, with about 5.6% in the top ten. These data originate in a study of blood T cell repertoires in COVID-19. Germline CDR1 is MGHDK and CDR2 is SYGVNS. The V gene end was trimmed by 1 base and the J gene end by 5 bases; junction bases not matched to a gene: 13. The CDR3 has 17 amino acids.

The source is a woman in her fifties or sixties with COVID-19, enrolled during active disease. This chain uses TRBV25-1 with TRBJ2-7, with TRBD2 matching over 8 bases. Sequencing used peripheral blood. CDR3 bases: TGTGCCAGCAGTGAATCCGGGGGGGCAGGACCTGGTGACGAGCAGTACTTC. Protein sequence: CASSESGGAGPGDEQYF.